The TCR beta chain under discussion was sequenced for a study of CD8 T cells in Susac syndrome. TEMRA cells were FACS-enriched, and CD8+ and CD4+ T cells were isolated negatively. V lost 2 bases, J lost 10 bases, and 15 bases lay in between. Germline assignment: CDR1 MNHEY and CDR2 SMNVEV (reference sequence). The CDR3 contains 14 residues. RNA amounts of about 0.5 to 1 ug underwent reverse transcription with random hexamers. TCRdb analysed the immunoSEQ multiplex PCR reads with MiXCR anew, one entry per CDR3 protein. Among 250,000 to 300,000 distinct CDR3 sequences listed, 75% to 85% were seen once. The genes are TRBV27 and TRBJ2-1, with TRBD2 as a possible D gene (6 bases). The specimen was CD8+ T cells from PBMCs. The source of this sequence is a human donor with multiple sclerosis. The CDR3 reads CASSLTGVVDEQFF. In nucleotides, the CDR3 is TGTGCCAGCAGTTTAACGGGAGTTGTAGACGAGCAGTTCTTC.